This T cell receptor (beta chain) was recovered during a study of T cell responses to AZD1222 COVID-19 vaccine. Repertoires were generated with immunoSEQ multiplex PCR, while TCRdb's copy carries only in-frame clones and drops some. The sample lists some 99,000 clones; roughly 90% were seen once. In its sample, this clone was seen a few times. The junction departs from germline at one end; a sequencing error may be responsible. The CDR3 is made up of 13 amino acids. Germline CDR1 and CDR2: MNHEY and SVGAGI. Specimen: peripheral blood, collected on day 0 of AZD1222 vaccination. The clonotype was recovered from an adult in good health. The gene calls are TRBV6-5 and TRBJ2-6; D is unclear. The DNA of the CDR3 is TGTGCCAGCAGGTACTCTGGGGCCAACGTCCTGACTTTC. Protein sequence: CASRYSGANVLTF.